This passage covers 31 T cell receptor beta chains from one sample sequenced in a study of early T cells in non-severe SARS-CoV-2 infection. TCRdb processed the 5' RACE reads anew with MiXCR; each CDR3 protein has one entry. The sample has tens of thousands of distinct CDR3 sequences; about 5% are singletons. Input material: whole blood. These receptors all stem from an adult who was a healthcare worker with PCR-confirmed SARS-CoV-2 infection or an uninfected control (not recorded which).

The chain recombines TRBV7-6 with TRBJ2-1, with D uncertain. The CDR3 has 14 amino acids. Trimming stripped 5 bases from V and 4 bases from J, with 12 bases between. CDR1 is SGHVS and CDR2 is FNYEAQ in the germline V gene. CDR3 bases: TGTGCCAGCAGCGAGACGGTAGGGTACAATGAGCAGTTCTTC. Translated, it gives CASSETVGYNEQFF.

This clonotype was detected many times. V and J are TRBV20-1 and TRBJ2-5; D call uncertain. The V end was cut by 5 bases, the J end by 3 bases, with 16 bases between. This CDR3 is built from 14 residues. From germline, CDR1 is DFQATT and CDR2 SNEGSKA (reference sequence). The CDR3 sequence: CSAPTASFEETQYF. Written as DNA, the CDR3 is TGCAGTGCTCCAACGGCATCTTTCGAAGAGACCCAGTACTTC.

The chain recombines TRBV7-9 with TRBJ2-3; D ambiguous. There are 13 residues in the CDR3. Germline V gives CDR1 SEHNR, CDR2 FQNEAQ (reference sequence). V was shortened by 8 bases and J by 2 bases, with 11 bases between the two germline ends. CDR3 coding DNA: TGTGCCAGCGGCCGAGGAGTCACAGATACGCAGTATTTT. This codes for CASGRGVTDTQYF.

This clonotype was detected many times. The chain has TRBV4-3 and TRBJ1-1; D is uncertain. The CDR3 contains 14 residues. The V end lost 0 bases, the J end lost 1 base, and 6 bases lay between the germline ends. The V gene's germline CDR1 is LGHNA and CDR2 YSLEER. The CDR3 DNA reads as TGCGCCAGCAGCCAAGATAGCGCGAACACTGAAGCTTTCTTT. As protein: CASSQDSANTEAFF.

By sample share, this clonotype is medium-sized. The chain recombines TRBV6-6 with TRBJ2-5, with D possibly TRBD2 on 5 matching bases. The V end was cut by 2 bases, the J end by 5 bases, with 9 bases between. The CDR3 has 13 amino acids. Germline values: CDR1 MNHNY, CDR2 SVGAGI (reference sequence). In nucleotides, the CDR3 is TGTGCCAGCAGTTACGAGGAGGAGGAGACCCAGTACTTC. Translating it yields CASSYEEEETQYF.

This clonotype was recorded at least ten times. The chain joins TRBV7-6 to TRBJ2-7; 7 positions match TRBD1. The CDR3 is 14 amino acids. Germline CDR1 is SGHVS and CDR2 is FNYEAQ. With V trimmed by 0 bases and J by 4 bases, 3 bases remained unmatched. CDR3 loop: CASSLAQGDYEQYF. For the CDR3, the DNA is TGTGCCAGCAGCTTAGCGCAGGGGGATTACGAGCAGTACTTC.

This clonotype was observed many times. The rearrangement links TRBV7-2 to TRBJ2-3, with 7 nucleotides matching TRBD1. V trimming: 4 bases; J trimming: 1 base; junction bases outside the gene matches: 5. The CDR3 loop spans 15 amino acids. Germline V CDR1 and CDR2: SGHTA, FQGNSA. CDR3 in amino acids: CASSSRDSRTDTQYF. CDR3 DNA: TGTGCCAGCAGCTCCCGGGACAGCCGCACAGATACGCAGTATTTT.

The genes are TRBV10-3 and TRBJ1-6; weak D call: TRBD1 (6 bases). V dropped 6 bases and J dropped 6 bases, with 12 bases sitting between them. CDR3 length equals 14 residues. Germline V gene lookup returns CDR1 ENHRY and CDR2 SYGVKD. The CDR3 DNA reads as TGTGCCATCAGCCCCACAGGGACTAATTCACCCCTCCACTTT. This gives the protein CAISPTGTNSPLHF.

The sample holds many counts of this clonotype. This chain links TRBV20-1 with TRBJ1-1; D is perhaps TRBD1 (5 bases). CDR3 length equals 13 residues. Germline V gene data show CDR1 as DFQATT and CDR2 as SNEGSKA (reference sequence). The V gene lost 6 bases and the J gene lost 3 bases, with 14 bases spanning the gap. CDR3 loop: CSATEGQDTEAFF. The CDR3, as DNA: TGCAGTGCAACAGAGGGGCAGGACACTGAAGCTTTCTTT.

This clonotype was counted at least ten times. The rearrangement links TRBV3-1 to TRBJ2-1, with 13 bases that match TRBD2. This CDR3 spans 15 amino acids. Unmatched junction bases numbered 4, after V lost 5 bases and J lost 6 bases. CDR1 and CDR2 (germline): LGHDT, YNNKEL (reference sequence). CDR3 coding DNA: TGTGCCAGCAGCGAAGGACTAGCGGGAGTCAATGAGCAGTTCTTC. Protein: CASSEGLAGVNEQFF.

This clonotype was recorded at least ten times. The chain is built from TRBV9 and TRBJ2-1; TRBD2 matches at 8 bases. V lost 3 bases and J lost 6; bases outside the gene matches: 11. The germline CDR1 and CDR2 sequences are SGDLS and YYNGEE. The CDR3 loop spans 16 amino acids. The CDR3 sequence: CASSAIAGSDLNEQFF. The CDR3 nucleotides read TGTGCCAGCAGCGCAATAGCGGGGTCCGACCTCAATGAGCAGTTCTTC.

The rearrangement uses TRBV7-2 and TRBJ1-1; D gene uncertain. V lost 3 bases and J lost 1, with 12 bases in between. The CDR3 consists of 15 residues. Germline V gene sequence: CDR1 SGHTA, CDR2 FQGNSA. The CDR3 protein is CASSFEKARNTEAFF. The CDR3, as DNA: TGTGCCAGCAGCTTCGAAAAGGCGAGGAACACTGAAGCTTTCTTT.

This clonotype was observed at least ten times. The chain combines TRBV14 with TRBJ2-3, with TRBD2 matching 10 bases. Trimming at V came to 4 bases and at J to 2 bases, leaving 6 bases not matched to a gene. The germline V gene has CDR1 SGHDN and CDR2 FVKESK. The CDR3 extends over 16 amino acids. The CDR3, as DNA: TGTGCCAGCAGCCTAGGACTAGCGGTAAACACAGATACGCAGTATTTT. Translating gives CASSLGLAVNTDTQYF. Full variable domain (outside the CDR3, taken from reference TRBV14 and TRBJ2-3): EAGVTQFPSHSVIEKGQTVTLRCDPISGHDNLYWYRRVMGKEIKFLLHFVKESKQDESGMPNNRFLAERTGGTYSTLKVQPAELEDSGVYFCASSLGLAVNTDTQYFGPGTRLTVL.

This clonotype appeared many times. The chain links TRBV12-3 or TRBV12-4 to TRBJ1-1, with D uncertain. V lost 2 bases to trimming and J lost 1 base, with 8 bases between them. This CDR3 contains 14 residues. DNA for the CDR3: TGTGCCAGCAGTTTATCCCGGGGGAACACTGAAGCTTTCTTT. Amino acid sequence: CASSLSRGNTEAFF.

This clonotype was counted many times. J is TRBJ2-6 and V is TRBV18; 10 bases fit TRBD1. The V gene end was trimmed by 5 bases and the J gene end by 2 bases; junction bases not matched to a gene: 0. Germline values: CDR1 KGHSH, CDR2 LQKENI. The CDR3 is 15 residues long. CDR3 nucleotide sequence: TGTGCCAGCTCAGACAGGGGGCCTGGGGCCAACGTCCTGACTTTC. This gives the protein CASSDRGPGANVLTF.

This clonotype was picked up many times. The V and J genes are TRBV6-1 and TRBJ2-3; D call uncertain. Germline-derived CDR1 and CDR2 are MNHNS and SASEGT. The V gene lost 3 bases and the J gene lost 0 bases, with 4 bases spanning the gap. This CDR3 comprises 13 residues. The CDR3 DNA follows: TGTGCCAGCAGTGATGGTAGCACAGATACGCAGTATTTT. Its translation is CASSDGSTDTQYF.

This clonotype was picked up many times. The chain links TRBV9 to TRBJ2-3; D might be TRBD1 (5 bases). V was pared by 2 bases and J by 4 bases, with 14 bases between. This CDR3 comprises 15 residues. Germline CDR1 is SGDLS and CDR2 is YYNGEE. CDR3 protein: CASSVLEGESDTQYF. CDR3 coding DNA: TGTGCCAGCAGCGTTTTAGAAGGGGAATCAGATACGCAGTATTTT.

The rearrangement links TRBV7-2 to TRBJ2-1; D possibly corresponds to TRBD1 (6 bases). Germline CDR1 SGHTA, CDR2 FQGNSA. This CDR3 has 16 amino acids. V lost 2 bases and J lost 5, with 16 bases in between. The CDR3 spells CASSLPYGAGDNEQFF. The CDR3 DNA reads TGTGCCAGCAGCTTACCCTATGGGGCAGGGGACAATGAGCAGTTCTTC.

CDR3 in amino acids: CASSPPAPDTQYF. The DNA for the CDR3 is TGTGCCAGCAGTCCTCCCGCCCCAGATACGCAGTATTTT. The chain joins TRBV28 to TRBJ2-3; D gene unclear. This CDR3 has 13 amino acids. Trimming removed 5 bases at V and 4 bases at J, with 10 bases between. Germline V gene sequence: CDR1 MDHEN, CDR2 SYDVKM.

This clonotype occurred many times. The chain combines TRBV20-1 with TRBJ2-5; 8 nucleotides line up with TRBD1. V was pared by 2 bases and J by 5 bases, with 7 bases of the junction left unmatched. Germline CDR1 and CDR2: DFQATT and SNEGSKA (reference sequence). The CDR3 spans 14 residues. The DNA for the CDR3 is TGCAGTGCTAGATTTCAGGGGGCTGGGGAGACCCAGTACTTC. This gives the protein CSARFQGAGETQYF.

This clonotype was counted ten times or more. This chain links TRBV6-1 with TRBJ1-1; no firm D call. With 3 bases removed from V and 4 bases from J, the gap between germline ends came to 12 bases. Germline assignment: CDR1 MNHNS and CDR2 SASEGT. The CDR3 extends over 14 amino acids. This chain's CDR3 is CASSDQVLSTEAFF. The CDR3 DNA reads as TGTGCCAGCAGTGATCAGGTTTTGAGCACTGAAGCTTTCTTT.

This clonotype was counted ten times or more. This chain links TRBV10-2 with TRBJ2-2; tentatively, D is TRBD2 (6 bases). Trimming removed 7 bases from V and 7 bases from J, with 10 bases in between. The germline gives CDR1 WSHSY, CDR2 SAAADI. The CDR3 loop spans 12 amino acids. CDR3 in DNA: TGCGCCAGCACCATCGGGGGCGGGGAGCTGTTTTTT. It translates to CASTIGGGELFF.

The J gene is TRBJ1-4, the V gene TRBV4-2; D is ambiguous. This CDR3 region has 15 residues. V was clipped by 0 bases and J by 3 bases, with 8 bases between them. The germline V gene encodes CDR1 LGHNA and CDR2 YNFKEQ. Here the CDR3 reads CASSQDWRSNEKLFF. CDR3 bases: TGTGCCAGCAGCCAAGACTGGAGATCTAATGAAAAACTGTTTTTT.

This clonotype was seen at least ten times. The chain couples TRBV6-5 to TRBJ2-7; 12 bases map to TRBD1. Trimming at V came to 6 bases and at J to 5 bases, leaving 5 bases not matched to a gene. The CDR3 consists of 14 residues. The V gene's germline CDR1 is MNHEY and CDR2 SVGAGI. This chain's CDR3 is CASRGGTGGHEQYF. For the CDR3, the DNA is TGTGCCAGCAGGGGCGGGACAGGGGGCCACGAGCAGTACTTC.

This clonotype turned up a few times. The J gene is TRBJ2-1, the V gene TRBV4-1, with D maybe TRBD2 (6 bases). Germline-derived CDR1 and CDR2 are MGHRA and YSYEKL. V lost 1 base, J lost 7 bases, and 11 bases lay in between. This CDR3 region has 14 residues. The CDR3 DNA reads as TGCGCCAGCAGCCAAGTAGTAGCGGTGAATGAGCAGTTCTTC. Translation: CASSQVVAVNEQFF.

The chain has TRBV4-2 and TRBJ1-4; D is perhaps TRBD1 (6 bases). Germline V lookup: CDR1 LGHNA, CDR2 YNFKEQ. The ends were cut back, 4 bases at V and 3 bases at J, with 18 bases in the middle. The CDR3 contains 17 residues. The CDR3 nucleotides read TGTGCCAGCAGCCTCACCGGGACACTTCCCCCTAATGAAAAACTGTTTTTT. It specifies CASSLTGTLPPNEKLFF.

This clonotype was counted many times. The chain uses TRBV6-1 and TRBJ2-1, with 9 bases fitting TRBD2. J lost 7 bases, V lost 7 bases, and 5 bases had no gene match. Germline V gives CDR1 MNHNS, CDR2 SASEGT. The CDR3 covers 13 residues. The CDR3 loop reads CASTAGGVNEQFF. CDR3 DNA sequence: TGTGCCAGCACTGCGGGAGGGGTAAATGAGCAGTTCTTC.

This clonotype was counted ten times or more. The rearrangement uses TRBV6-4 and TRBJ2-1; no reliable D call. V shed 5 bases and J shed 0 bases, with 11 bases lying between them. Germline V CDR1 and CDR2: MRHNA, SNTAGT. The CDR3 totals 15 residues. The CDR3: CASSLSPSSYNEQFF. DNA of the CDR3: TGTGCCAGCAGTTTAAGCCCGAGCTCCTACAATGAGCAGTTCTTC.

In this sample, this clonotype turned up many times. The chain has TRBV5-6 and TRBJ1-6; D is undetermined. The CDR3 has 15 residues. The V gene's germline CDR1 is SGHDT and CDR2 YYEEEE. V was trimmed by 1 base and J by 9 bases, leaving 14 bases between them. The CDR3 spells CASSLNLGPTSPLHF. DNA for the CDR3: TGTGCCAGCAGCTTGAATCTGGGCCCTACTTCACCCCTCCACTTT.

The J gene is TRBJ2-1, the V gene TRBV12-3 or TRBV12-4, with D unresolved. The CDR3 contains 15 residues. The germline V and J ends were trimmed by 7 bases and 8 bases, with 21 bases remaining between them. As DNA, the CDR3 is TGTGCCAGCACCATAGGCTATGCTTCTGCCGATGAGCAGTTCTTC. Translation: CASTIGYASADEQFF.

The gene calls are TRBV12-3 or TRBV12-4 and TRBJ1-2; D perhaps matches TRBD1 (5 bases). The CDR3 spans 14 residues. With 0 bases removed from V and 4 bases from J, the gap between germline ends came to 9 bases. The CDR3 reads CASSLAGTVYGYTF. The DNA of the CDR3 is TGTGCCAGCAGTTTAGCGGGGACGGTCTATGGCTACACCTTC.